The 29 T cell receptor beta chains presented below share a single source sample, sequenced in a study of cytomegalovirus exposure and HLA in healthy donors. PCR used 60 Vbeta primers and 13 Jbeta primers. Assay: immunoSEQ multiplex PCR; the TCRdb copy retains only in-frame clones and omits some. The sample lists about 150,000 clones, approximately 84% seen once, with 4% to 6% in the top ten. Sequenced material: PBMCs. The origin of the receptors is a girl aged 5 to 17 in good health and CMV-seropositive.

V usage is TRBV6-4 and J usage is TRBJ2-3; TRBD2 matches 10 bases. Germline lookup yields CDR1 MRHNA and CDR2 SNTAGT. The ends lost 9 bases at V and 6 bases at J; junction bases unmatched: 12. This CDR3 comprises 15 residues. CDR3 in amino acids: CASSRAGGQYDTQYF. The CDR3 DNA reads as TGTGCCAGTTCGAGAGCGGGGGGGCAATACGATACGCAGTATTTT.

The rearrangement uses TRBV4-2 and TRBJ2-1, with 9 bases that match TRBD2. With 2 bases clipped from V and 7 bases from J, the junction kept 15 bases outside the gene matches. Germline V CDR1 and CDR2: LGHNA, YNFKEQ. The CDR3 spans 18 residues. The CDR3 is CASSQKRGIGSGGNEQFF. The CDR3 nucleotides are TGTGCCAGCAGCCAAAAAAGGGGGATCGGTAGCGGGGGTAATGAGCAGTTCTTC.

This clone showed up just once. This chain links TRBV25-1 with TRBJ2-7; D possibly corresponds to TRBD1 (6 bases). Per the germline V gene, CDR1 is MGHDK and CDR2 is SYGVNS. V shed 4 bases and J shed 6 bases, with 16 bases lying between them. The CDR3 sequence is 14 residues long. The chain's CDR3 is CASSVSGVGGEQYF. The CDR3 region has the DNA TGTGCCAGCAGTGTGTCAGGGGTGGGTGGCGAGCAGTACTTC.

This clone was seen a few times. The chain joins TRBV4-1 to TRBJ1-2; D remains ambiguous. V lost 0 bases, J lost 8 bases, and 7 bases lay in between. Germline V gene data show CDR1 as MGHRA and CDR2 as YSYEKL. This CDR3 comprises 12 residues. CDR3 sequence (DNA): TGCGCCAGCAGCCAAGATGATCGGGGCTACACCTTC. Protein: CASSQDDRGYTF.

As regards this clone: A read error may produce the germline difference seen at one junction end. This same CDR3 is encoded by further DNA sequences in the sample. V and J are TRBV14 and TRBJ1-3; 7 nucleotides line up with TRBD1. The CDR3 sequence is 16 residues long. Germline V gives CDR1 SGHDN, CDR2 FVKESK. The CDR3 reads CASSRQSTGAGNTIYF. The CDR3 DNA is TGTGCCAGTAGCCGCCAAAGTACAGGGGCCGGAAACACCATATATTTT.

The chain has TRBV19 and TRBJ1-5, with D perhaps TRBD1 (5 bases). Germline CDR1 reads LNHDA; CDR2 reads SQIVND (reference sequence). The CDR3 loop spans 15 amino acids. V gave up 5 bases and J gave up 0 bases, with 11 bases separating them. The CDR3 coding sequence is TGTGCCAGTAGTGTCGGACATCCTAGCAATCAGCCCCAGCATTTT. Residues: CASSVGHPSNQPQHF.

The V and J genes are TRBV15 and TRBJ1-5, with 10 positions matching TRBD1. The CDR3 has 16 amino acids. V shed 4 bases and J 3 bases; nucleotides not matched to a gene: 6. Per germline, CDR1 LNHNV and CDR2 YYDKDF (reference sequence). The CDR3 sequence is CATSTRDRGFNQPQHF. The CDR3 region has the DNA TGTGCCACCAGCACTCGGGACAGGGGATTCAATCAGCCCCAGCATTTT.

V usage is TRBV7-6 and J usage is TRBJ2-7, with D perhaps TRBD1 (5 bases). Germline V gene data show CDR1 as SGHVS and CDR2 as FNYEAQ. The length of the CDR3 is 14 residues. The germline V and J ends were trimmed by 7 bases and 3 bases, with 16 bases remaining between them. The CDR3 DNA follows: TGTGCCAGCACCCTAGGGGTTGGGGACTACGAGCAGTACTTC. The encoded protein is CASTLGVGDYEQYF.

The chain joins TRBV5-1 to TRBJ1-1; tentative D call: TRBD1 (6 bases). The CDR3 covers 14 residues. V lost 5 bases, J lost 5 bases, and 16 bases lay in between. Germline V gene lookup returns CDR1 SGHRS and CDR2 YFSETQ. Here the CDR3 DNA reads TGCGCCAGCAGGGGGGAGGGGGTGGGTACTGAAGCTTTCTTT. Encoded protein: CASRGEGVGTEAFF.

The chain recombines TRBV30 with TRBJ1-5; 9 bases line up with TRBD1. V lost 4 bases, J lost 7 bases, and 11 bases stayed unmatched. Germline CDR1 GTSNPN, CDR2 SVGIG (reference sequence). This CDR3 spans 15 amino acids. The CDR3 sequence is CAWTRTGDRFQPQHF. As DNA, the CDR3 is TGTGCCTGGACCCGGACAGGGGACCGTTTCCAGCCCCAGCATTTT. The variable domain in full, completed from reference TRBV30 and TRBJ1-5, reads SQTIHQWPATLVQPVGSPLSLECTVEGTSNPNLYWYRQAAGRGLQLLFYSVGIGQISSEVPQNLSASRPQDRQFILSSKKLLLSDSGFYLCAWTRTGDRFQPQHFGDGTRLSIL.

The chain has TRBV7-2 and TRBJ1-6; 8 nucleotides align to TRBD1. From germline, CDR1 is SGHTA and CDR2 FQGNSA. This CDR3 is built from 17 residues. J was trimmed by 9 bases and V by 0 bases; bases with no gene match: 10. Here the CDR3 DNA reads TGTGCCAGCAGCTTAGCGGGGGGACAGGCTCCAGCTTCACCCCTCCACTTT. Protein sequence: CASSLAGGQAPASPLHF.

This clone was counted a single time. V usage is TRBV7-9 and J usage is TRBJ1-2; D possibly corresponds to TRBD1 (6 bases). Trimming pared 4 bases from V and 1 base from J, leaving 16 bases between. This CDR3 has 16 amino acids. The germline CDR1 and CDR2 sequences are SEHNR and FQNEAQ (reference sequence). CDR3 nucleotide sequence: TGTGCCAGCAGCTCACCGGACAGCATCCTTAACTATGGCTACACCTTC. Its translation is CASSSPDSILNYGYTF.

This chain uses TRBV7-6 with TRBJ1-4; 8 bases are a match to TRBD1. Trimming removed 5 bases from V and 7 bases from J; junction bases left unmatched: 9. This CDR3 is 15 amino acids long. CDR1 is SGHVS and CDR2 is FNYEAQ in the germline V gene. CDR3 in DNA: TGTGCCAGCAGCATACGGACAGGGAGGGGTGAAAAACTGTTTTTT. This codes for CASSIRTGRGEKLFF.

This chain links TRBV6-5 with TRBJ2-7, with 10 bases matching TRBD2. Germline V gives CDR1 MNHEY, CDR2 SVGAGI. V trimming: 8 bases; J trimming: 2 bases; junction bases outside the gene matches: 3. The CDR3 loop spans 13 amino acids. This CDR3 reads CASGGTSAYEQYF. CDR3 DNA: TGTGCCAGCGGAGGGACTAGCGCCTACGAGCAGTACTTC.

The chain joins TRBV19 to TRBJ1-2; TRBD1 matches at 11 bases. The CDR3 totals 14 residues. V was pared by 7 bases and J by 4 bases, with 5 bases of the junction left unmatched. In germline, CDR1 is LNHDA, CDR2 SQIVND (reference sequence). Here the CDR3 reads CASTSGTGGYGYTF. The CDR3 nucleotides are TGTGCCAGTACCTCTGGGACAGGGGGCTATGGCTACACCTTC.

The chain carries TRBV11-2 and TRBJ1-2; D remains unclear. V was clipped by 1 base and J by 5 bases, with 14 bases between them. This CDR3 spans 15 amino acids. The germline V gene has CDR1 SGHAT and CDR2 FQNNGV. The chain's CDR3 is CASSLVSDSRYGYTF. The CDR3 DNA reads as TGTGCCAGCAGCTTAGTATCAGATTCAAGATATGGCTACACCTTC.

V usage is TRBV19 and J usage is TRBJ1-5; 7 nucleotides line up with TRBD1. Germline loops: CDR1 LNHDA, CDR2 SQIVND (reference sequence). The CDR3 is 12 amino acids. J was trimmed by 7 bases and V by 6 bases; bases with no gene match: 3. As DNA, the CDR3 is TGTGCCAGTAGCCGAGGGGGCCAGCCCCAGCATTTT. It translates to CASSRGGQPQHF.

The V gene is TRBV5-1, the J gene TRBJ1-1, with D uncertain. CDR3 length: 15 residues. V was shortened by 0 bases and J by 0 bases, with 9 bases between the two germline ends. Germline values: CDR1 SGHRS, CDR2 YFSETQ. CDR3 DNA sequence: TGCGCCAGCAGCTTGGGGAGGACGGTGAACACTGAAGCTTTCTTT. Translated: CASSLGRTVNTEAFF.

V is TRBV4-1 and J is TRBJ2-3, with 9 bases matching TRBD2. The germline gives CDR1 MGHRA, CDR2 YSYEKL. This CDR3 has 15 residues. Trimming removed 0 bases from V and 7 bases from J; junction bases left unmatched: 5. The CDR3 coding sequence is TGCGCCAGCAGCCAAGAGAGGCTAGCGGGGAATACGCAGTATTTT. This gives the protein CASSQERLAGNTQYF.

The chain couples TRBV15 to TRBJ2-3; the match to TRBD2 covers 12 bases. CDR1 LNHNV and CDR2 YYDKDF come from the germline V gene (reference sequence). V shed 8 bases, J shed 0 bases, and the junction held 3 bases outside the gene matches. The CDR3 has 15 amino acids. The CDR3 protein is CATGLAGGSTDTQYF. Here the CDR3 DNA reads TGTGCCACCGGGCTAGCGGGGGGGAGCACAGATACGCAGTATTTT. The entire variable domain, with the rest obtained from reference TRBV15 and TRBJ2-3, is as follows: DAMVIQNPRYQVTQFGKPVTLSCSQTLNHNVMYWYQQKSSQAPKLLFHYYDKDFNNEADTPDNFQSRRPNTSFCFLDIRSPGLGDTAMYLCATGLAGGSTDTQYFGPGTRLTVL.

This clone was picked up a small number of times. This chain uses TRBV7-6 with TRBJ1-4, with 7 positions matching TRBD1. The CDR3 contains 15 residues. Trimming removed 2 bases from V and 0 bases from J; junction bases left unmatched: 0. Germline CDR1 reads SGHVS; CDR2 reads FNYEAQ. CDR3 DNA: TGTGCCAGCAGCTTAACAGGGGCAACTAATGAAAAACTGTTTTTT. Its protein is CASSLTGATNEKLFF.

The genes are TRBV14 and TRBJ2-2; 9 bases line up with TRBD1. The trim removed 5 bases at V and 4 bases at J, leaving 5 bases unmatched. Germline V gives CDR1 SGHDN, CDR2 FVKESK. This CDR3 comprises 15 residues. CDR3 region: CASSSDRGFTGELFF. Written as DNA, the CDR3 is TGTGCCAGCAGCTCGGACAGGGGATTCACCGGGGAGCTGTTTTTT.

The CDR3 reads CASKHSGGENEQFF. The CDR3 bases are TGTGCCAGTAAGCACTCGGGGGGGGAAAATGAGCAGTTCTTC. The chain couples TRBV7-9 to TRBJ2-1; TRBD2 aligns across 8 bases. Trimming removed 9 bases from V and 7 bases from J; junction bases left unmatched: 11. Germline V gene data show CDR1 as SEHNR and CDR2 as FQNEAQ (reference sequence). CDR3 length: 14 residues. Complete variable domain (other parts from reference TRBV7-9 and TRBJ2-1): DTGVSQNPRHKITKRGQNVTFRCDPISEHNRLYWYRQTLGQGPEFLTYFQNEAQLEKSRLLSDRFSAERPKGSFSTLEIQRTEQGDSAMYLCASKHSGGENEQFFGPGTRLTVL.

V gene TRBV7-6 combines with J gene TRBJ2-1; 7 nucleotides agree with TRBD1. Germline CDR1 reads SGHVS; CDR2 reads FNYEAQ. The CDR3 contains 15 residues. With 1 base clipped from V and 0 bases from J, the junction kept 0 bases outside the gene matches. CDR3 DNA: TGTGCCAGCAGCTTAGGGGACAGCTCCTACAATGAGCAGTTCTTC. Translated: CASSLGDSSYNEQFF. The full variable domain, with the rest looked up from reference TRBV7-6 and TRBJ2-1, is GAGVSQSPRYKVTKRGQDVALRCDPISGHVSLYWYRQALGQGPEFLTYFNYEAQQDKSGLPNDRFSAERPEGSISTLTIQRTEQRDSAMYRCASSLGDSSYNEQFFGPGTRLTVL.

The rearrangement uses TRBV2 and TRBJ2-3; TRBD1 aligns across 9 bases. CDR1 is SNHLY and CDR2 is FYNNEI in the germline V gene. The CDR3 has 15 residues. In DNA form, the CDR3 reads TGTGCAGGTGGAAGTGAGGACAGGGGATCAGATACGCAGTATTTT. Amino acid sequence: CAGGSEDRGSDTQYF.

The CDR3 nucleotides read TGTGCCTGGAGTGTACGGGGTGGCCTCGGCTACACCTTC. It specifies CAWSVRGGLGYTF. V usage is TRBV30 and J usage is TRBJ1-2; no firm D call. Germline-derived CDR1 and CDR2 are GTSNPN and SVGIG (reference sequence). The CDR3 totals 13 residues. V shed 0 bases and J shed 8 bases, with 13 bases lying between them.

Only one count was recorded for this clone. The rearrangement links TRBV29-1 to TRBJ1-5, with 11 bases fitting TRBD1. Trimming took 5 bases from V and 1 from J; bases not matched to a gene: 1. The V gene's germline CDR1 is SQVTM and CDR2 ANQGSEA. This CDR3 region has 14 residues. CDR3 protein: CSVRDRGSNQPQHF. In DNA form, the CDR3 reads TGCAGCGTTCGGGACAGGGGGAGCAATCAGCCCCAGCATTTT.

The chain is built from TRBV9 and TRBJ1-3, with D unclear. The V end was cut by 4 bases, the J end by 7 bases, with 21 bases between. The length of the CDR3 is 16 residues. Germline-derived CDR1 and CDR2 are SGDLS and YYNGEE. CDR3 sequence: CASSLSPGSRKNTIYF. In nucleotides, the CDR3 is TGTGCCAGCAGCTTATCCCCAGGTAGTCGAAAGAACACCATATATTTT.

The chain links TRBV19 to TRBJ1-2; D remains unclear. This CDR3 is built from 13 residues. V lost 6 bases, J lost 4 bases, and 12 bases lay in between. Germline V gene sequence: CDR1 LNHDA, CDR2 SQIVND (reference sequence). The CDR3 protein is CASSRGWSYGYTF. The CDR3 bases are TGTGCCAGTAGCCGGGGTTGGAGCTATGGCTACACCTTC.